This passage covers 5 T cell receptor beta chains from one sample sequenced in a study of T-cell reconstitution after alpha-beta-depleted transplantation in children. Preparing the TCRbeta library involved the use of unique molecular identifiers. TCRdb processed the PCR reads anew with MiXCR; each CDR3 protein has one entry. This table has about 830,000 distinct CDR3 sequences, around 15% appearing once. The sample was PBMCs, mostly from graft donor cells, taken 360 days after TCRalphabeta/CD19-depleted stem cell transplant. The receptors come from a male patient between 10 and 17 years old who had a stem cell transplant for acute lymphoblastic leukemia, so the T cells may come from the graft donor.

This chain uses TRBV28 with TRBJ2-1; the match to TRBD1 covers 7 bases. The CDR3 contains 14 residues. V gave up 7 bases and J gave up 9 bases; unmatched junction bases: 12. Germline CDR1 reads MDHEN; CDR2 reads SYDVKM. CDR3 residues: CASIHRGMWSEQFF. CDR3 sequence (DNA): TGTGCCAGCATTCACAGGGGAATGTGGAGTGAGCAGTTCTTC. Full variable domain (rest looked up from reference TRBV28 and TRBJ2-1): DVKVTQSSRYLVKRTGEKVFLECVQDMDHENMFWYRQDPGLGLRLIYFSYDVKMKEKGDIPEGYSVSREKKERFSLILESASTNQTSMYLCASIHRGMWSEQFFGPGTRLTVL.

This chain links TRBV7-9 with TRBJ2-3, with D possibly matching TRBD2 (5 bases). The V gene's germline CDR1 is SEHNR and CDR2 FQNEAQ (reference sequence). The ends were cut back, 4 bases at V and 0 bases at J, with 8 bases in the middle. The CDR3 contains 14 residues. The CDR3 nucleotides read TGTGCCAGCAGCTCTGAGCGGAGCACAGATACGCAGTATTTT. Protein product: CASSSERSTDTQYF.

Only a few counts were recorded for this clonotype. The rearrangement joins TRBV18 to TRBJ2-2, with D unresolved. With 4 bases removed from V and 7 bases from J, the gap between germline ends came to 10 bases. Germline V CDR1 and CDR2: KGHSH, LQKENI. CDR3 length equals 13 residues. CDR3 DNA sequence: TGTGCCAGCTCACGAGACATGGGCGGGGAGCTGTTTTTT. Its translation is CASSRDMGGELFF. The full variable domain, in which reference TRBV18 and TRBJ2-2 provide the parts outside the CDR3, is NAGVMQNPRHLVRRRGQEARLRCSPMKGHSHVYWYRQLPEEGLKFMVYLQKENIIDESGMPKERFSAEFPKEGPSILRIQQVVRGDSAAYFCASSRDMGGELFFGEGSRLTVL.

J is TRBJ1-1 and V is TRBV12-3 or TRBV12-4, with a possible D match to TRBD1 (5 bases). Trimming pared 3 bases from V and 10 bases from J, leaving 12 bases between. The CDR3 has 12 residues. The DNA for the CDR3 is TGTGCCAGCAGTTTGGGGGGTTGGGGAGCTTTCTTT. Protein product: CASSLGGWGAFF.

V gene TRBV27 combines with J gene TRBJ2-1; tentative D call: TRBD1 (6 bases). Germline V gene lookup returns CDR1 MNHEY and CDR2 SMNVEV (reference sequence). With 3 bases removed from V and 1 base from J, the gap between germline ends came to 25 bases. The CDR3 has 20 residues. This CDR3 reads CASSFRDKYTLGPSYNEQFF. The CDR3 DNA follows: TGTGCCAGCAGTTTCCGGGACAAATATACCCTAGGACCTTCCTACAATGAGCAGTTCTTC.